This T cell receptor beta chain was retrieved from a study of shared clonotypes between healthy human individuals. Overall study findings and caveats: Sequencing depth was expected to influence donor clonotype sharing. Relative to memory subsets, naive subsets generally showed larger estimated richness.

The sample holds one count of this clone. The antigen remains unidentified. Using immunoSEQ multiplex PCR, the repertoire was profiled, and TCRdb retains in-frame clones only, with some absent. The profile shows some 1 million clones, 75% of them singletons. The junction had 4 bases not matched to a gene; V was cut back by 5 bases and J by 0 bases. CDR1 and CDR2 from the germline V gene are SGHVS and FQNEAQ. CDR3 length: 14 amino acids. The source of this sequence is a young man in good health. The sequencing sample was made of memory CD4+ T cells sorted from blood. Documented subset: CD45RA-negative fraction. This chain uses TRBV7-8 with TRBJ2-7; TRBD1 matches 7 bases. This CDR3 is CASSPRGSSYEQYF. Written as DNA, the CDR3 is TGTGCCAGCAGCCCCAGGGGGAGCTCCTACGAGCAGTACTTC.